This entry lists 8 T cell receptor beta chains sequenced from one sample in a study of somatic mutations in cytotoxic T cells in rheumatoid arthritis. Repertoires were generated with immunoSEQ multiplex PCR, while TCRdb's copy carries only in-frame clones and drops some. The sample has 9,200 or so clones, over 60% seen once. The sequencing sample was made of CD8+ T cells sorted from blood. The receptors here all came from an adult with rheumatoid arthritis.

The J gene is TRBJ2-5, the V gene TRBV4-3; 9 bases align to TRBD2. With V trimmed by 4 bases and J by 4 bases, 10 bases remained unmatched. Germline V gene sequence: CDR1 LGHNA, CDR2 YSLEER. This CDR3 is 16 amino acids long. The CDR3 coding sequence is TGCGCCAGCAGCCCCCAATGGGGGACTAGCACAGAGACCCAGTACTTC. As protein: CASSPQWGTSTETQYF.

This clone has just one count. The rearrangement joins TRBV2 to TRBJ2-7; 10 bases match TRBD1. Germline V gene data show CDR1 as SNHLY and CDR2 as FYNNEI. V gave up 6 bases and J gave up 4 bases; unmatched junction bases: 6. The CDR3 runs 14 residues. CDR3 coding DNA: TGTGCCAGCAGCGATCCGGGACAGGGGTACGAGCAGTACTTC. Translated: CASSDPGQGYEQYF.

The chain links TRBV4-1 to TRBJ2-5, with 7 bases lining up with TRBD1. J lost 4 bases, V lost 0 bases, and 5 bases had no gene match. Per the germline V gene, CDR1 is MGHRA and CDR2 is YSYEKL. There are 15 residues in the CDR3. DNA for the CDR3: TGCGCCAGCAGCCAAGAAGACAGGGCGGCAGAGACCCAGTACTTC. Protein product: CASSQEDRAAETQYF.

This sequence joins TRBV9 and TRBJ1-1; D is uncertain. This CDR3 comprises 12 residues. Germline values: CDR1 SGDLS, CDR2 YYNGEE. V lost 3 bases and J lost 5, with 8 bases in between. The CDR3 spells CASSALGTEAFF. In DNA, the CDR3 is TGTGCCAGCAGCGCACTGGGAACTGAAGCTTTCTTT. The whole variable domain, filled in from reference TRBV9 and TRBJ1-1, reads DSGVTQTPKHLITATGQRVTLRCSPRSGDLSVYWYQQSLDQGLQFLIQYYNGEERAKGNILERFSAQQFPDLHSELNLSSLELGDSALYFCASSALGTEAFFGQGTRLTVV.

This clone was counted between two and nine times. The CDR3 loop is CASRPGGLGIYEQYF. The CDR3 nucleotides read TGTGCCAGCCGACCTGGCGGACTAGGAATCTACGAGCAGTACTTC. The chain links TRBV27 to TRBJ2-7; 7 nucleotides match TRBD2. V lost 8 bases to trimming and J lost 3 bases; unmatched junction nucleotides: 13. The V gene's germline CDR1 is MNHEY and CDR2 SMNVEV (reference sequence). The CDR3 runs 15 residues.

The chain couples TRBV2 to TRBJ1-1; a weak D match, TRBD1 (5 bases). The CDR3 sequence is 10 residues long. CDR1 and CDR2 (germline): SNHLY, FYNNEI. Trimming shortened V by 7 bases and J by 8 bases, and 8 bases separated the two germline ends. The CDR3 spells CASMRQEAFF. The DNA of the CDR3 is TGTGCCAGCATGAGACAGGAAGCTTTCTTT.

This chain joins TRBV4-3 and TRBJ2-6; D ambiguous. The germline gives CDR1 LGHNA, CDR2 YSLEER. Trimming removed 2 bases at V and 0 bases at J, with 8 bases between. The CDR3 sequence is 16 residues long. CDR3: CASSQSTGSGANVLTF. CDR3 DNA sequence: TGCGCCAGCAGCCAATCGACCGGCTCTGGGGCCAACGTCCTGACTTTC.

This chain joins TRBV19 and TRBJ2-3; TRBD1 agrees at 8 bases. CDR1 LNHDA and CDR2 SQIVND come from the germline V gene (reference sequence). The CDR3 spans 17 residues. V dropped 2 bases and J dropped 1; count of bases not matched to a gene: 8. The CDR3 DNA follows: TGTGCCAGTAGTATACAGGGGGCAACGGGGGGCACAGATACGCAGTATTTT. As protein: CASSIQGATGGTDTQYF. Based on the CDR3 plus reference TRBV19 and TRBJ2-3, the full variable domain is DGGITQSPKYLFRKEGQNVTLSCEQNLNHDAMYWYRQDPGQGLRLIYYSQIVNDFQKGDIAEGYSVSREKKESFPLTVTSAQKNPTAFYLCASSIQGATGGTDTQYFGPGTRLTVL.